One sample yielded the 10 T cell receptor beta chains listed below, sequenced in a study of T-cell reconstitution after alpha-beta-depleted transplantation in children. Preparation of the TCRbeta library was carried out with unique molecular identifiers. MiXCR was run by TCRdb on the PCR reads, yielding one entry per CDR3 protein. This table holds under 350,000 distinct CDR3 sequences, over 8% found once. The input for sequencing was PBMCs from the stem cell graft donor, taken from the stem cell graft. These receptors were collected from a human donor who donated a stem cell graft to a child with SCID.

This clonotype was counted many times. The CDR3 DNA reads TGTGCCACCGTCCGGGGCTTCACAGATACGCAGTATTTT. Encoded protein: CATVRGFTDTQYF. The V gene is TRBV2, the J gene TRBJ2-3; perhaps D is TRBD1 or TRBD2 (5 bases each). The CDR3 has 13 amino acids. Trimming left V 10 bases short and J 2 bases short, with 13 bases between. Germline CDR1 reads SNHLY; CDR2 reads FYNNEI.

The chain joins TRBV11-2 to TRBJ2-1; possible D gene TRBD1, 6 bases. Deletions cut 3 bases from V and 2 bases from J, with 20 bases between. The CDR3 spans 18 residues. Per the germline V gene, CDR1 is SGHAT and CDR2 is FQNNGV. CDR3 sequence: CASSFQGQLGPAYNEQFF. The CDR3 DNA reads TGTGCCAGCAGCTTTCAAGGACAGTTAGGTCCCGCCTACAATGAGCAGTTCTTC.

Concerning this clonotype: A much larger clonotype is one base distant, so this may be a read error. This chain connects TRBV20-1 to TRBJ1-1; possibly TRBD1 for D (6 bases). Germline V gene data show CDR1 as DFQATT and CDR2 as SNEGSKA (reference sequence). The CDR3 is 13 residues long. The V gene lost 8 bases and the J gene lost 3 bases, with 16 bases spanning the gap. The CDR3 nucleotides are TGCAGTACTACAGGGAAATGGGACACTGAAGCTTTCTTT. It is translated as CSTTGKWDTEAFF.

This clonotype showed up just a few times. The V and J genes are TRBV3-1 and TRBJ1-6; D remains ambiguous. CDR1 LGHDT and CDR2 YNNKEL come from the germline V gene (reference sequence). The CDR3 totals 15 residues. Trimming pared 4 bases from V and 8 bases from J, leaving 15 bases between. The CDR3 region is CASSLRTGLDSPLHF. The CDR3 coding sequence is TGTGCCAGCAGCCTAAGGACGGGATTAGATTCACCCCTCCACTTT.

CDR3 in amino acids: CASSPNRGMNTEAFF. The CDR3 bases are TGTGCCAGCAGCCCCAACAGGGGGATGAACACTGAAGCTTTCTTT. The rearrangement uses TRBV11-2 and TRBJ1-1; TRBD1 matches 8 bases. Unmatched junction bases numbered 5, after V lost 5 bases and J lost 0 bases. This CDR3 region has 15 residues. CDR1 and CDR2 from the germline V gene are SGHAT and FQNNGV.

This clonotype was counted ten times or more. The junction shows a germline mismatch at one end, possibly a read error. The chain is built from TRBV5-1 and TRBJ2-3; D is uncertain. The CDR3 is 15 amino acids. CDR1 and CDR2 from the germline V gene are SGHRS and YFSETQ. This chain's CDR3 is CASSLAGESIDTQYF. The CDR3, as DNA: TGCGCCAGCAGCTTGGCGGGCGAGAGCATAGATACGCAGTATTTT.

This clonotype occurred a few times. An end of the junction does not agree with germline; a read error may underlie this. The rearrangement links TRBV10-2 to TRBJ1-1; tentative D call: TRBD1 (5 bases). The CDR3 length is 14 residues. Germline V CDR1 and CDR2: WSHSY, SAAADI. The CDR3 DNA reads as TGCGCCAGCAGCCTTGGGGGTCTGGACACTGAAGTTTTCTTT. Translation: CASSLGGLDTEVFF.

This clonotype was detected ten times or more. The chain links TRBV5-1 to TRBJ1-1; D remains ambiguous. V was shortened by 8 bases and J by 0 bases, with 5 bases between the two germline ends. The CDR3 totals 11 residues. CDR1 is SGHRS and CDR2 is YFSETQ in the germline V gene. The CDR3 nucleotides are TGCGCCAGTTCAATGAACACTGAAGCTTTCTTT. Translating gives CASSMNTEAFF.

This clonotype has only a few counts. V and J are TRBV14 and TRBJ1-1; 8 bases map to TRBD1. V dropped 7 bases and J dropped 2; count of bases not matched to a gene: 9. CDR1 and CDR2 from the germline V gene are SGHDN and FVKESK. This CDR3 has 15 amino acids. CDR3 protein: CASNKPGTGNTEAFF. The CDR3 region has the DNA TGTGCCAGCAACAAACCCGGGACAGGAAACACTGAAGCTTTCTTT. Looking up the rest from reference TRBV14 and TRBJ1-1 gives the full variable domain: EAGVTQFPSHSVIEKGQTVTLRCDPISGHDNLYWYRRVMGKEIKFLLHFVKESKQDESGMPNNRFLAERTGGTYSTLKVQPAELEDSGVYFCASNKPGTGNTEAFFGQGTRLTVV.

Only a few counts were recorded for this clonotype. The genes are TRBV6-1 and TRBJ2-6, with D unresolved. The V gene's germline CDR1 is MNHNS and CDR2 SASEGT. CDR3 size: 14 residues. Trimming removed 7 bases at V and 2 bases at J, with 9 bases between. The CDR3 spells CASTMLTGANVLTF. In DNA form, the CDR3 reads TGTGCCAGCACTATGCTTACTGGGGCCAACGTCCTGACTTTC.